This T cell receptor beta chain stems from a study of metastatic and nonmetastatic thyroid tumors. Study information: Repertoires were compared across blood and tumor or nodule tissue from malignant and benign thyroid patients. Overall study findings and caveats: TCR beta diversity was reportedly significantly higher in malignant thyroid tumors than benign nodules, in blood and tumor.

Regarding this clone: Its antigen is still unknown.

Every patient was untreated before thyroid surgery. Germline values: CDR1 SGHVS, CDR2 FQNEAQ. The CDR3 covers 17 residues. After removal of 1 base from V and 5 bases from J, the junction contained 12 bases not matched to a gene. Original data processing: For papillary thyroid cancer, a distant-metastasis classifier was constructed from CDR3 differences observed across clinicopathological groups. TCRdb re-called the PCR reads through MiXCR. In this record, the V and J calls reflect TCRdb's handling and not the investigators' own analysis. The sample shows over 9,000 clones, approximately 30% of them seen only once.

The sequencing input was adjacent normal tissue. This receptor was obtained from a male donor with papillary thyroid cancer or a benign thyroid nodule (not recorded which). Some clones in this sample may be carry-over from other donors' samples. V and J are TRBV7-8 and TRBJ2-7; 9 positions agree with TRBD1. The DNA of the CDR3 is TGTGCCAGCAGCTTAGTTGAGTGGGGGACAGGGCTGAACGAGCAGTACTTC. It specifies CASSLVEWGTGLNEQYF.